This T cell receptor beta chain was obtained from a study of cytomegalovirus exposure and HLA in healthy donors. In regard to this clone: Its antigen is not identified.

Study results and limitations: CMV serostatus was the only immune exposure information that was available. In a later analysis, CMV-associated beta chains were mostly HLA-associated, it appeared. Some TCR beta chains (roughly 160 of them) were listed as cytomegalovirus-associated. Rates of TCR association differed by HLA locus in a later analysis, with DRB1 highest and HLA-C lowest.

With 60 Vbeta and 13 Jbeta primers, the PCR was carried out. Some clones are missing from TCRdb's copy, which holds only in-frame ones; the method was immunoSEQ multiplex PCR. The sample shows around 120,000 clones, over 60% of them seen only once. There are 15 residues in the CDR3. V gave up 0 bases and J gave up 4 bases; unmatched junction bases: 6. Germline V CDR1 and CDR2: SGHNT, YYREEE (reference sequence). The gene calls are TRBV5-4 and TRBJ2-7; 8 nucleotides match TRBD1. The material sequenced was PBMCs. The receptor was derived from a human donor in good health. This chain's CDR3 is CASSLGQGIQYEQYF. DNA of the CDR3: TGTGCCAGCAGCTTGGGACAGGGGATTCAGTACGAGCAGTACTTC.